This T cell receptor (beta chain) was sequenced for a study of T cells in Graves' hyperthyroidism and ophthalmopathy (dated by TCRdb to the late 2010s). Study-level background: Peripheral blood was sampled at the time of initial diagnosis, prior to any treatment. To identify TCR V-J signatures that set the groups apart, the researchers used a discovery cohort of about a hundred patients, made up of around 42 with Graves' ophthalmopathy and about 59 with stable Graves' hyperthyroidism. Prospective prediction of ophthalmopathy was tested in an independent validation cohort of 18 to 20 hyperthyroidism patients and roughly 16 patients who later progressed to ophthalmopathy. For training and testing, the 110 or so patients in the discovery cohort were randomly divided in a 7:3 ratio. Thyroid tissue and blood T-cell repertoires from six or seven Graves' hyperthyroidism patients were also compared in the study. Once sampling was done, hyperthyroidism patients were given methimazole at a starting dose of 30 mg daily, whereas ophthalmopathy patients were given high-dose intravenous methylprednisolone. The paper reports TCR Vbeta CDR3 sequencing of roughly 140 peripheral blood samples: some 44 ophthalmopathy, roughly 80 hyperthyroidism and about 17 progressor patients.

Hyperthyroidism patients were newly diagnosed, with disease duration under 2 months, and aged 18 to 65 years. Exclusion was applied to patients with uncontrolled infections, other autoimmune diseases, pregnancy or lactation. Diagnoses relied on clinical symptoms, serum thyroxine and TRAb, thyroid ultrasound and orbital computed tomography. For progressor patients, blood was drawn at the first diagnosis of hyperthyroidism, before any ophthalmopathy symptoms had appeared. PBMCs were separated from 7.5 to 10 ml of fresh peripheral blood using Ficoll-Paque density gradient centrifugation. Patients classed as progressors first received a Graves' hyperthyroidism diagnosis and then went on to develop ophthalmopathy during follow-up. Trizol reagent was used to extract total RNA, and RNA quality was then checked on an Agilent 2100 Bioanalyzer. Study-wide findings and limitations: No statistical method was used to fix the sample size in advance, and group allocation was not hidden from the investigators. A model built on a 13 V-J signature distinguished ophthalmopathy from stable hyperthyroidism, reaching 85% to 90% sensitivity and about 81% specificity in cross-validation and 80%/75% in testing. Most expanded thyroid clonotypes (frequency above 0.001) were also detected in blood, a finding suggesting that blood repertoires may reflect thyroid immune responses. During validation, the model predicted progression to ophthalmopathy a median of about 6.3 months ahead of onset, with approximately 71% sensitivity and 72.22% specificity.

Reading from cysteine to phenylalanine, the CDR3 counts 14 amino acids. Only CDR3 DNA is held: 42 bases, read in frame from base 1. Trimming takes 0 bases from V and 5 bases from J, and the germline ends sit 13 bases apart. Reading the germline V gene (reference sequence) gives CDR1 DFQATT and CDR2 SNEGSKA. The TCR beta CDR3 regions were amplified from the RNA transcripts. The TCR CDR3 was subjected to a first round of RT-PCR using the HTBI primer set and the Qiagen OneStep RT-PCR kit. A second multiplex PCR round built the libraries, followed by size selection and purification. The libraries were sequenced on an Illumina HiSeq2000 using paired-end 100 bp reads. Under the source paper's analysis protocol: SOAPnuke was used to process the raw data, removing reads that contained adapters or uncalled bases, had a mean Phred below 15, or lacked an exact match to the constant primer or identifier. COPE v1.2.5 was used to merge the high-quality paired reads, and each unique nucleotide sequence was defined as a clonotype. MiTCR v1.1 was used to align clonotypes to the IMGT TRBV, TRBD and TRBJ reference segments. Only V-J combinations with frequency above 0.0001, covering 99.2% of repertoires, were analysed. A TCS score was defined as the ratio between F50 (clonal expansion) and ExV (chaos), using BLOSUM62-based TCRdist between CDR3 peptides within each V-J. Welch's t-statistics and random forest reduced 500 to 650 V-J features to 10 to 15, which were used in a naive Bayes classifier (R e1071). TCRdb reprocessed the public reads (quality trimming at Q25 with fastp, clone calling with MiXCR) and kept in-frame beta chains. For every CDR3 protein sequence, its rows merge into one entry that carries the most common genes and DNA. None of the V and J calls come from the authors' own analysis; TCRdb made them. In this sample the table shows under 400,000 distinct CDR3 sequences, around 16% of which occur a single time. About a quarter of the sample rests with the top ten.

This clonotype was seen at least ten times. Its recognized antigen is unknown. Base qualities are not provided; no much larger clone lies one nucleotide away. This TCR came from a young woman with Graves' hyperthyroidism that later progressed to Graves' ophthalmopathy. The sequenced sample consisted of blood. The V and J genes are TRBV20-1 and TRBJ2-5, and possibly TRBD1, on 6 matching bases. The CDR3 reads CSARDGTGRETQYF. The sequenced DNA is TGCAGTGCTAGAGACGGAACAGGGCGCGAGACCCAGTACTTC.